This T cell receptor beta chain derives from a study of spatial heterogeneity in lung cancer. About the research overall: Counts of TCR transcripts in tumor regions tracked strongly with a T cell module score that came from matched bulk RNA-seq. Mean representation of each unique TCR and UMI combination in the raw reads exceeded 8.5 occurrences. Regarding the study as a whole: Expanded alpha and beta TCR counts within tumors tracked tumor mutation counts.

Time point: sample taken at primary tumor resection. Unsorted whole RNA samples from tumor, nontumor lung or frozen PBMC were sequenced. This clonotype appeared a few times. What it binds is unknown. Every TCR cDNA molecule bore its own unique molecular identifier. MiXCR, run by TCRdb on the 5' RACE reads, gives a single entry per CDR3 protein. The sample lists under 20,000 distinct CDR3 sequences, about 7% seen once, with 20% to 25% in the top ten. V dropped 1 base and J dropped 1; count of bases not matched to a gene: 7. CDR3 length: 17 residues. Germline-derived CDR1 and CDR2 are MNHEY and SMNVEV (reference sequence).

This specimen consisted of lung tumor tissue, obtained at surgery. V is TRBV27 and J is TRBJ2-1, with TRBD1 matching over 7 bases. The origin of this receptor is a female donor with early-stage non-small cell lung cancer. This CDR3 is CASSLWPGRGSYNEQFF. The CDR3 DNA is TGTGCCAGCAGTTTATGGCCCGGCAGGGGGTCCTACAATGAGCAGTTCTTC.